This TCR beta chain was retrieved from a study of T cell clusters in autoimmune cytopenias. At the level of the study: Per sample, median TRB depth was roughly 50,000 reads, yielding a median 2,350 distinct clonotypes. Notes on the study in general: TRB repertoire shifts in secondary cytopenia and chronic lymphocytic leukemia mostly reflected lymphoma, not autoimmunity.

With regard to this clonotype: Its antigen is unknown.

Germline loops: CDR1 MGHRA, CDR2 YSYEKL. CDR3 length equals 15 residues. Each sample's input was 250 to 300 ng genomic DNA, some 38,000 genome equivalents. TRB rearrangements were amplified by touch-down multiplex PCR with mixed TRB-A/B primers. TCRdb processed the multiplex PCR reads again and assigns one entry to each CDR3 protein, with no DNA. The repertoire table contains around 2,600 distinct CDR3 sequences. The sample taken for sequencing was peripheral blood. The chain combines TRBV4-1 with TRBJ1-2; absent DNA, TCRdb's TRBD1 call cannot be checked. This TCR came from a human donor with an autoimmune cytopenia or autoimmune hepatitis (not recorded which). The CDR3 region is CASSHPDRGNYGYTF.